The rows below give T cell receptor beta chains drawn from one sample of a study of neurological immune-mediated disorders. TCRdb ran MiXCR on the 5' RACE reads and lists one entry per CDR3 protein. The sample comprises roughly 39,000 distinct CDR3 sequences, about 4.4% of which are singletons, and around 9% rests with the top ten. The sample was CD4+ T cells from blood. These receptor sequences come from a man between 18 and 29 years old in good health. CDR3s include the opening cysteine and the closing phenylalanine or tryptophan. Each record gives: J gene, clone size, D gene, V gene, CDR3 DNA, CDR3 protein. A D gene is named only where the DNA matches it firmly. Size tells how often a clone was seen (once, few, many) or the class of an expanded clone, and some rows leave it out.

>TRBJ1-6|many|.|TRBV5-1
TGCGCCAGCAGCGCGGACGGGACAAATTCACCCCTCCACTTT
CASSADGTNSPLHF
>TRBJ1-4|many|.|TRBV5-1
TGCGCCAGCCGATGGACCGGGACAACTAATGAAAAACTGTTTTTT
CASRWTGTTNEKLFF
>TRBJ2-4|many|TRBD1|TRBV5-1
TGCGCCAGTGCGGACGGGACAGGGCAGGCCATTCAGTACTTC
CASADGTGQAIQYF
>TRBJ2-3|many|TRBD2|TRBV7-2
TGTGCCAGCAGCTTATTGACTAGCGGGGGGATCAGCACAGATACGCAGTATTTT
CASSLLTSGGISTDTQYF
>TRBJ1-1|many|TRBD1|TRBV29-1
TGCAGCGTTGAACCGACAGGGGGAAGGGCTTTCTTT
CSVEPTGGRAFF
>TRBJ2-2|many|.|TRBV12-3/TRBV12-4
TGTGCCAGCGCTACTATCAACACCGGGGAGCTGTTTTTT
CASATINTGELFF
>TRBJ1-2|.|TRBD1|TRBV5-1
TGCGCCAGCAGCCCGACAGGGGCTAACTATGGCTACACCTTC
CASSPTGANYGYTF
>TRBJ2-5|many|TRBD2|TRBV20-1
TGCAGTGCGAGGGCTAGCGGGTACCAAGAGACCCAGTACTTC
CSARASGYQETQYF
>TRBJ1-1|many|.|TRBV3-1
TGTGCCAGCAGCCAAGGGGCAGGGACTGAAGCTTTCTTT
CASSQGAGTEAFF
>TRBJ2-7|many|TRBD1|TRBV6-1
TGTGCCAGCAGTACTGGACAGGGGCAAGGGTACGAGCAGTACTTC
CASSTGQGQGYEQYF
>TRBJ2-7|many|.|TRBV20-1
TGCAGTGCTAGATCCTACAGGGTGGCGCGGGGGGAGCAGTACTTC
CSARSYRVARGEQYF
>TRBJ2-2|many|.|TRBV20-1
TGCAGTGCTAGTAGCGGCCCCGGAGGGGAGCTGTTTTTT
CSASSGPGGELFF
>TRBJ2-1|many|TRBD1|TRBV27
TGTGCCAGCAGTCCCAAGGACAGGGTTCCGGTCTATGTCAATGAGCAGTTCTTC
CASSPKDRVPVYVNEQFF
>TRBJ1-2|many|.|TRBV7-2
TGTGCCAGCAGCGAGACAGGTCTCTATGGCTACACCTTC
CASSETGLYGYTF
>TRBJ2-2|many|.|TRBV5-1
TGCGCCAGCAGCATGGTCGCAGGGTCCACCGGGGAGCTGTTTTTT
CASSMVAGSTGELFF
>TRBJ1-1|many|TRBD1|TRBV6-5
TGTGCCAGCAGTTACCCGGGGACAGGTGTCACTGAAGCTTTCTTT
CASSYPGTGVTEAFF
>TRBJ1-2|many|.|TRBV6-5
TGTGCCAGCAGACCGACCCCTTTCGGGGGCTACACCTTC
CASRPTPFGGYTF
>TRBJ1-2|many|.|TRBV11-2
TGTGCCAGCAGCTTAGAACAGTACTATGGCTACACCTTC
CASSLEQYYGYTF
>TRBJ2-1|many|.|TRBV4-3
TGCGCCAGCAGCCAAGAGGCTATACCCGGGGCCGGGGGTCTTAAGCAGTTCTTC
CASSQEAIPGAGGLKQFF
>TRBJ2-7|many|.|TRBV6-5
TGTGCCAGCAGGCTTGGACTCACCTACGAGCAGTACTTC
CASRLGLTYEQYF
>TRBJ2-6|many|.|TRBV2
TGTGCCAGCAGGCGAGACTCTGGGGCCAACGTCCTGACTTTC
CASRRDSGANVLTF
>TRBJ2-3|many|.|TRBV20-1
TGCAGTGCTAGAGATCAGACGTGGGATACGCAGTATTTT
CSARDQTWDTQYF
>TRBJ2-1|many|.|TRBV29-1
TGCAGCGGCTCGCACAATGAGCAGTTCTTC
CSGSHNEQFF
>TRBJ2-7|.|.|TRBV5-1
TGCGCCAGCGGGCTGGAGGGGACGGCTATCTACGAGCAGTACTTC
CASGLEGTAIYEQYF
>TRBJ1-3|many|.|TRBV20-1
TGCAGTGCTAGCGCCGCAATCTCTGGAAACACCATATATTTT
CSASAAISGNTIYF
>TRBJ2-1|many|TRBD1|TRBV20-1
TGCAGTGCACAAGGGACAGGGGGCGCGGGTTATGAGCAGTTCTTC
CSAQGTGGAGYEQFF